This is a list of T cell receptor beta chains from one sample in a study of T cell responses to AZD1222 COVID-19 vaccine. Assay used: immunoSEQ multiplex PCR; TCRdb lists only in-frame clones, some missing. This sample has around 200,000 clones; 88% occur once, and the top ten carry roughly a quarter. The sequencing used peripheral blood, collected 28 days after the second AZD1222 dose. Every receptor here comes from an adult who received the AZD1222 COVID-19 vaccine. CDR3s include the opening cysteine and the closing phenylalanine or tryptophan. D genes are given only for firm matches. Only some rows state a clone size, as once, few, many or a class for expanded clones.

j_call,clone_size,d_call,v_call,cdr3_nt,cdr3_aa
TRBJ2-7,-,TRBD2,TRBV7-9,TGTGCCAGCAGACCCTCCGGGACTAGCGGGAGGCCCGACGAGCAGTACTTC,CASRPSGTSGRPDEQYF
TRBJ2-2,-,-,TRBV19,TGTGCCAGTACGCAAGGGTCCCTCGCCGGGGAGCTGTTTTTT,CASTQGSLAGELFF
TRBJ1-2,-,-,TRBV4-3,TGCGCCAGCAGCGGACGGACGTCGCCTAGAGGCTACACCTTC,CASSGRTSPRGYTF
TRBJ2-7,-,-,TRBV7-2,TGTGCCAGCAGCTTATATAGAGAGGCCGGGCACGAGCAGTACTTC,CASSLYREAGHEQYF
TRBJ2-2,-,-,TRBV7-9,TGTGCCAGCAGCTTAACAGAATCCACCGGGGAGCTGTTTTTT,CASSLTESTGELFF
TRBJ1-1,once,-,TRBV29-1,TGCAGCGTAAACAGGGTAACTGAAGCTTTCTTT,CSVNRVTEAFF
TRBJ1-4,-,-,TRBV7-6,TGTGCCAGCAGCGTCCGAGACGGACGTAATGAAAAACTGTTTTTT,CASSVRDGRNEKLFF
TRBJ2-2,-,-,TRBV9,TGTGCCAGTGAACCGGTTATCACCGGGGAGCTGTTTTTT,CASEPVITGELFF
TRBJ1-5,-,-,TRBV2,TGTGCCAGCATACCGGGGCTCAATCAGCCCCAGCATTTT,CASIPGLNQPQHF
TRBJ2-1,-,TRBD2,TRBV5-5,TGTGCCAGCAGCAGGAACAGCGGGGGCTCCTACAATGAGCAGTTCTTC,CASSRNSGGSYNEQFF
TRBJ1-1,-,-,TRBV4-1,TGCGCCAGCAGCCATGTGGGCCTCTCGACTGAAGCTTTCTTT,CASSHVGLSTEAFF
TRBJ2-3,-,-,TRBV6-5,TGTGCCAGCAGAAAAGGGCAGGGGAGCACAGATACGCAGTATTTT,CASRKGQGSTDTQYF
TRBJ1-1,-,-,TRBV4-1,TGCGCCAGCAGCCGGATCGGGACTGAAGCTTTCTTT,CASSRIGTEAFF
TRBJ2-4,-,-,TRBV21-1,TGTGCCAGCACCGAAGGGGTAGCCAAAAACATTCAGTACTTC,CASTEGVAKNIQYF
TRBJ1-1,-,TRBD1,TRBV19,TGTGCCAGTAATTTTGGACAGGGGGCGTTCGACACTGAAGCTTTCTTT,CASNFGQGAFDTEAFF
TRBJ1-1,-,-,TRBV9,TGTGCCAGCAGCGTCTCCAGGAACACTGAAGCTTTCTTT,CASSVSRNTEAFF
TRBJ2-5,-,TRBD1,TRBV9,TGTGCCAGCAGCGTAGCGGGACAGGGGGCTCGAGAGACCCAGTACTTC,CASSVAGQGARETQYF
TRBJ2-7,-,-,TRBV7-9,TGTGCCAGCAGTCGGGGGGCGGGCTCCTACGAGCAGTACTTC,CASSRGAGSYEQYF
TRBJ1-2,once,-,TRBV12-3/TRBV12-4,TGTGCCAGCAGTTTAGGCCTCTATGGCTACACCTTC,CASSLGLYGYTF
TRBJ2-7,-,TRBD1,TRBV5-4,TGTGCCAGCAGCCCTGGGACAGGAACCTACGAGCAGTACTTC,CASSPGTGTYEQYF
TRBJ2-3,-,-,TRBV5-1,TGCGCCAGCAGCTTGGCCGGGGCGGGACCAGATACGCAGTATTTT,CASSLAGAGPDTQYF
TRBJ2-1,once,-,TRBV5-4,TGTGCCAGCAACCTAGCGAGGGGTATGAGCTCCTACAATGAGCAGTTCTTC,CASNLARGMSSYNEQFF
TRBJ1-1,-,-,TRBV29-1,TGCAGCGTTGTACGGGGGGCTGAAGCTTTCTTT,CSVVRGAEAFF
TRBJ2-7,-,TRBD1,TRBV19,TGTGCCAGTAGTCTGGACAGGGGGTACGAGCAGTACTTC,CASSLDRGYEQYF
TRBJ1-2,-,TRBD1,TRBV10-3,TGTGCCATCACCCCTGGACAGGGCGACTATGGCTACACCTTC,CAITPGQGDYGYTF
TRBJ2-5,-,TRBD1,TRBV18,TGTGCCAGCTCCCGGGACAGACAAGAGACCCAGTACTTC,CASSRDRQETQYF
TRBJ1-1,-,TRBD1,TRBV9,TGTGCCAGCAGCGTAGGAACAGGGGGCACTGAAGCTTTCTTT,CASSVGTGGTEAFF
TRBJ2-7,-,-,TRBV12-3/TRBV12-4,TGTGCCAGCAGCCCGTACACCTACGAGCAGTACTTC,CASSPYTYEQYF
TRBJ2-2,-,-,TRBV7-2,TGTGCCAGCAGACCGGCCGGGTCCCACACCGGGGAGCTGTTTTTT,CASRPAGSHTGELFF
TRBJ1-2,-,-,TRBV19,TGTGCCAGTAGTAGGGGTCGGACAGAAGCTAACTATGGCTACACCTTC,CASSRGRTEANYGYTF
TRBJ2-1,-,-,TRBV19,TGTGCCAGTAGTGAAGACCGAAGCTCCTACAATGAGCAGTTCTTC,CASSEDRSSYNEQFF
TRBJ1-1,-,-,TRBV28,TGTGCCATCTCAACCCCCACTGAAGCTTTCTTT,CAISTPTEAFF
TRBJ2-5,-,-,TRBV7-9,TGTGCCAGCACCGTCAGGGGAGACGGGACCCAGTACTTC,CASTVRGDGTQYF
TRBJ2-2,-,-,TRBV18,TGTGCCAGCTCACCATCCGGGCAGGCGAACACCGGGGAGCTGTTTTTT,CASSPSGQANTGELFF
TRBJ1-5,-,-,TRBV7-2,TGTGCCAGCAGCTTAGTCTCGGCTCAGCCCCAGCATTTT,CASSLVSAQPQHF
TRBJ2-7,-,TRBD2,TRBV18,TGTGCCAGCTCAGTCGGGGAGGGCTCCCACGAGCAGTACTTC,CASSVGEGSHEQYF
TRBJ2-1,-,-,TRBV7-3,TGTGCCAGCAGCTTAGGTGGGGTCCCCTACAATGAGCAGTTCTTC,CASSLGGVPYNEQFF
TRBJ2-5,-,TRBD1,TRBV4-1,TGCGCCAGCAGCCAAGACCGGGACAGGGATCCCCAGTACTTC,CASSQDRDRDPQYF
TRBJ1-3,-,TRBD1,TRBV6-5,TGTGCCAGCAGACCCGGGACAGGGTTCACCATATATTTT,CASRPGTGFTIYF
TRBJ2-7,-,-,TRBV6-2/TRBV6-3,TGTGCCAGCAGTGCCCCGGGGCTACCCTACGAGCAGTACTTC,CASSAPGLPYEQYF
TRBJ2-7,-,-,TRBV27,TGTGCCAGCAGTTTGGCCCCGGACAGAGCCTACGAGCAGTACTTC,CASSLAPDRAYEQYF
TRBJ2-7,-,TRBD1,TRBV25-1,TGTGCCAGCAAAAGTAGGGTCGCCGGGACAGGGGGCTCCGAGCAGTACTTC,CASKSRVAGTGGSEQYF
TRBJ2-3,-,-,TRBV30,TGTGCCTGGAGTCAAGGGCGGGCAGATACGCAGTATTTT,CAWSQGRADTQYF
TRBJ2-7,-,-,TRBV27,TGTGCCAGCAGTTTGGGGCTTACCGCCTACGAGCAGTACTTC,CASSLGLTAYEQYF
TRBJ2-5,-,-,TRBV9,TGTGCCAGCAGCCCCCGACAGGGAAGGGAGGGAGAGACCCAGTACTTC,CASSPRQGREGETQYF
TRBJ1-5,-,TRBD1,TRBV18,TGTGCCAGCTCACCAGACAGGGGTGGCAATCAGCCCCAGCATTTT,CASSPDRGGNQPQHF
TRBJ2-1,-,-,TRBV20-1,TGCAGTGCTAGTCCTGAGCATGAGCAGTTCTTC,CSASPEHEQFF
TRBJ2-1,-,-,TRBV7-2,TGTGCCAGCAGCTCCTCCCTAGGTGGCTACCCGGAGTTCTTC,CASSSSLGGYPEFF
TRBJ1-2,-,-,TRBV28,TGTGCCAGCAGTTTATACGTTAAAAACAGGGACCAGTATGGCTACACCTTC,CASSLYVKNRDQYGYTF
TRBJ2-1,-,-,TRBV5-1,TGCGCCAGCAGCTTGGAGGGGGAGCAGTTCTTC,CASSLEGEQFF
TRBJ2-1,-,TRBD2,TRBV2,TGTGCCAGCAGTGCCTCTAGCGGGAGTTTGGTTGAGCAGTTCTTC,CASSASSGSLVEQFF
TRBJ1-1,-,-,TRBV21-1,TGTGCCAGCAGCAAAGTATCGGGGGACGGGAACACTGAAGCTTTCTTT,CASSKVSGDGNTEAFF
TRBJ2-1,-,-,TRBV5-6,TGTGCCAGCAGCGGGGGCCTGGGGACCTCCTACAATGAGCAGTTCTTC,CASSGGLGTSYNEQFF
TRBJ1-4,-,-,TRBV5-4,TGTGCCAGCAGCTTGGGCAAGGGGGCTAATGAAAAACTGTTTTTT,CASSLGKGANEKLFF
TRBJ2-7,-,-,TRBV9,TGTGCCAGCAGCGACCGGGACGGAAAATCCTACGAGCAGTACTTC,CASSDRDGKSYEQYF
TRBJ1-1,few,-,TRBV7-6,TGTGCCAGCAGCTTCAGGACAGAGTTGAACACTGAAGCTTTCTTT,CASSFRTELNTEAFF